These 32 T cell receptor beta chains were all obtained from the same sample, sequenced in a study of T-cell memory formation after mild COVID-19. TCRdb re-called the 5' RACE reads with MiXCR, one entry per CDR3 protein. Seen here are under 700,000 distinct CDR3 sequences, approximately 20% observed once, and the top ten hold approximately 12%. The sequencing sample was made of PBMCs or a T cell subset sorted from them (not recorded which). The receptors here all came from an adult woman who had mild COVID-19 (a few samples of this study predate the infection). Cell type and time point are not known.

Many counts were recorded for this clonotype. This chain uses TRBV12-3 or TRBV12-4 with TRBJ2-7; TRBD1 matches 8 bases. The V and J ends lost 3 bases and 6 bases, in that order; junction bases with no gene match: 4. The CDR3 totals 13 residues. The CDR3 region has the DNA TGTGCCAGCAGTTTGAGGGGACAGGCCGAGCAGTACTTC. Translated: CASSLRGQAEQYF.

V usage is TRBV5-1 and J usage is TRBJ2-1, with 10 nucleotides matching TRBD2. CDR1 is SGHRS and CDR2 is YFSETQ in the germline V gene. The CDR3 has 15 residues. The trim removed 4 bases at V and 5 bases at J, leaving 6 bases unmatched. DNA of the CDR3: TGCGCCAGCAGCCCGGGACTAGCGCCCAACAATGAGCAGTTCTTC. This sequence encodes CASSPGLAPNNEQFF.

This chain joins TRBV5-6 and TRBJ2-7; possible D gene TRBD1, 5 bases. V was clipped by 0 bases and J by 2 bases, with 18 bases between them. The CDR3 consists of 17 residues. Germline CDR1 reads SGHDT; CDR2 reads YYEEEE. CDR3 sequence: CASSLEFGQGITYEQYF. For the CDR3, the DNA is TGTGCCAGCAGCTTGGAGTTCGGGCAGGGAATAACCTACGAGCAGTACTTC.

A few counts support this clonotype. This chain uses TRBV25-1 with TRBJ2-1, with D uncertain. The CDR3 extends over 16 amino acids. The ends were cut back, 3 bases at V and 6 bases at J, with 18 bases in the middle. CDR1 is MGHDK, CDR2 SYGVNS, per germline. The CDR3: CASSEPRSQNPNEQFF. DNA for the CDR3: TGTGCCAGCAGTGAGCCCCGCTCCCAGAACCCCAATGAGCAGTTCTTC.

The J gene is TRBJ1-3, the V gene TRBV6-5; a weak D match, TRBD1 (6 bases). V was trimmed by 0 bases and J by 0 bases, leaving 12 bases between them. The CDR3 runs 17 residues. The germline V gene has CDR1 MNHEY and CDR2 SVGAGI. In nucleotides, the CDR3 is TGTGCCAGCAGTTACTCAACAGGGACACTCTCTGGAAACACCATATATTTT. It specifies CASSYSTGTLSGNTIYF.

The J gene is TRBJ1-2, the V gene TRBV4-1; TRBD1 might be the D (5 bases). The germline V gene encodes CDR1 MGHRA and CDR2 YSYEKL. V was trimmed by 0 bases and J by 0 bases, leaving 14 bases between them. The CDR3 consists of 17 residues. CDR3 coding DNA: TGCGCCAGCAGCCAAGAATTCTTGGGGCAGTCTAACTATGGCTACACCTTC. It yields the protein CASSQEFLGQSNYGYTF.

This clonotype was counted only a few times. The CDR3 region has the DNA TGTGCCAGCAGACAGACAGGGGTGGGACAGCCCCAGCATTTT. Translated, it gives CASRQTGVGQPQHF. The V and J genes are TRBV12-3 or TRBV12-4 and TRBJ1-5; 8 nucleotides match TRBD1. There are 14 residues in the CDR3. V was pared by 6 bases and J by 7 bases, with 8 bases of the junction left unmatched.

The chain uses TRBV6-6 and TRBJ1-5, with D hard to call. The CDR3 covers 16 residues. CDR1 and CDR2 from the germline V gene are MNHNY and SVGAGI (reference sequence). V was shortened by 2 bases and J by 3 bases, with 14 bases between the two germline ends. CDR3 in DNA: TGTGCCAGCAGTTACCGGCGGGGAGAGTACAATCAGCCCCAGCATTTT. It translates to CASSYRRGEYNQPQHF.

The chain uses TRBV5-1 and TRBJ2-7; 7 bases are shared with TRBD1. Per the germline V gene, CDR1 is SGHRS and CDR2 is YFSETQ. This CDR3 spans 14 amino acids. V lost 6 bases and J lost 0; bases outside the gene matches: 6. DNA of the CDR3: TGCGCCAGCAAACGGGACAGCCGCTCCTACGAGCAGTACTTC. Translated: CASKRDSRSYEQYF.

The sample holds a few counts of this clonotype. The chain carries TRBV6-6 and TRBJ2-7; D ambiguous. The CDR3 is made up of 16 amino acids. With 1 base removed from V and 0 bases from J, the gap between germline ends came to 13 bases. Germline CDR1 is MNHNY and CDR2 is SVGAGI (reference sequence). The CDR3 region is CASSYFVTPSSYEQYF. The CDR3 DNA follows: TGTGCCAGCAGTTACTTTGTGACTCCCAGCTCCTACGAGCAGTACTTC.

The rearrangement joins TRBV28 to TRBJ2-5, with TRBD2 matching 9 bases. Germline loops: CDR1 MDHEN, CDR2 SYDVKM. V dropped 10 bases and J dropped 4; count of bases not matched to a gene: 10. The CDR3 spans 14 residues. The chain's CDR3 is CAIAGGGRGETQYF. The CDR3 DNA reads as TGTGCCATCGCGGGGGGGGGGCGCGGAGAGACCCAGTACTTC.

The V call is TRBV20-1, the J call TRBJ2-3; 10 bases map to TRBD2. This CDR3 contains 15 residues. Trimming cost V 3 bases and J 8 bases; bases outside gene matches: 11. The germline gives CDR1 DFQATT, CDR2 SNEGSKA (reference sequence). CDR3 in amino acids: CSASSAGGPMGTQYF. The CDR3, as DNA: TGCAGTGCTAGCTCAGCGGGGGGGCCGATGGGTACGCAGTATTTT.

This chain links TRBV7-6 with TRBJ1-2; maybe TRBD1 (5 bases). V lost 6 bases, J lost 3 bases, and 17 bases lay in between. This CDR3 region has 15 residues. Germline V gene lookup returns CDR1 SGHVS and CDR2 FNYEAQ. The DNA of the CDR3 is TGTGCCAGCAGAGCGCTCGGGGGTGCGGACTATGGCTACACCTTC. Its translation: CASRALGGADYGYTF.

This clonotype was seen only a few times. V usage is TRBV5-1 and J usage is TRBJ2-5; D ambiguous. Deletions cut 4 bases from V and 1 base from J, with 14 bases between. This CDR3 comprises 15 residues. From germline, CDR1 is SGHRS and CDR2 YFSETQ. Here the CDR3 reads CASSDTVVRQETQYF. In DNA form, the CDR3 reads TGCGCCAGCAGCGATACTGTAGTTCGCCAAGAGACCCAGTACTTC.

The rearrangement uses TRBV2 and TRBJ2-5; D gene unclear. Germline lookup yields CDR1 SNHLY and CDR2 FYNNEI. The CDR3 consists of 12 residues. Trimming removed 8 bases at V and 6 bases at J, with 13 bases between. CDR3 coding DNA: TGTGCCAGCGCCCCTGGTGCGCAGACCCAGTACTTC. Translation gives CASAPGAQTQYF.

The genes are TRBV5-4 and TRBJ1-3; D is undetermined. The CDR3 contains 13 residues. CDR1 is SGHNT, CDR2 YYREEE, per germline (reference sequence). Trimming stripped 5 bases from V and 2 bases from J, with 8 bases between. CDR3 bases: TGTGCCAGCAGGCAGATAGCTGGAAACACCATATATTTT. It specifies CASRQIAGNTIYF.

There are a few counts of this clonotype. This chain connects TRBV15 to TRBJ2-7, with D possibly matching TRBD2 (7 bases). Looked up from germline, CDR1 is LNHNV and CDR2 is YYDKDF (reference sequence). The V and J ends lost 1 base and 2 bases respectively, with 9 bases between them. The CDR3 contains 14 residues. The CDR3 spells CATSRVGGAYEQYF. CDR3 DNA: TGTGCCACCAGCAGAGTAGGGGGGGCCTACGAGCAGTACTTC.

This clonotype has only a few counts. The V call is TRBV9, the J call TRBJ2-1, with D possibly called TRBD1 or TRBD2 (6 bases each). Germline V gives CDR1 SGDLS, CDR2 YYNGEE. Trimming removed 3 bases at V and 5 bases at J, with 12 bases between. The CDR3 is 14 residues long. This CDR3 is CASSDGGTNNEQFF. CDR3 nucleotide sequence: TGTGCCAGCAGCGACGGCGGGACAAACAATGAGCAGTTCTTC. The full variable domain, rest sourced from reference TRBV9 and TRBJ2-1, is DSGVTQTPKHLITATGQRVTLRCSPRSGDLSVYWYQQSLDQGLQFLIQYYNGEERAKGNILERFSAQQFPDLHSELNLSSLELGDSALYFCASSDGGTNNEQFFGPGTRLTVL.

V and J are TRBV20-1 and TRBJ2-5; 11 nucleotides line up with TRBD2. The V and J ends lost 3 bases and 0 bases, in that order; junction bases with no gene match: 6. Germline CDR1 and CDR2: DFQATT and SNEGSKA (reference sequence). This CDR3 is 16 amino acids long. For the CDR3, the DNA is TGCAGTGCTAGTTTAGCGGGAGGGCCGTACCAAGAGACCCAGTACTTC. Translated: CSASLAGGPYQETQYF.

This clonotype has more than one count but fewer than ten. V usage is TRBV20-1 and J usage is TRBJ2-1, with 8 nucleotides matching TRBD2. The trim removed 6 bases at V and 8 bases at J, leaving 6 bases unmatched. The CDR3 has 12 residues. Germline CDR1 is DFQATT and CDR2 is SNEGSKA (reference sequence). CDR3 residues: CSAREREYEQFF. CDR3 in DNA: TGCAGTGCAAGGGAGCGGGAGTATGAGCAGTTCTTC.

This clonotype was picked up a small number of times. This rearrangement joins TRBV5-1 to TRBJ1-2; unclear D gene. In germline, CDR1 is SGHRS, CDR2 YFSETQ. The CDR3 consists of 13 residues. With 0 bases removed from V and 7 bases from J, the gap between germline ends came to 10 bases. The CDR3 DNA reads as TGCGCCAGCAGCTTGGCCCTCGGAGGTGGCTACACCTTC. This codes for CASSLALGGGYTF.

This clonotype was seen more than once but under ten times. This chain joins TRBV5-1 and TRBJ2-1; 9 nucleotides line up with TRBD1. The CDR3 contains 13 residues. Losses at the gene ends were 4 bases for V and 13 bases for J; bases not matched to a gene: 9. Germline values: CDR1 SGHRS, CDR2 YFSETQ. Here the CDR3 reads CASSPQRDREQFF. The CDR3 nucleotides read TGCGCCAGCAGCCCACAACGGGACAGGGAACAGTTCTTC.

This sequence joins TRBV5-1 and TRBJ1-1; 9 bases are shared with TRBD1. V lost 4 bases to trimming and J lost 1 base; unmatched junction nucleotides: 8. Germline V gene sequence: CDR1 SGHRS, CDR2 YFSETQ. The CDR3 spans 16 residues. CDR3: CASSVAGQGSNTEAFF. The CDR3 coding sequence is TGCGCCAGCAGCGTAGCGGGACAGGGTTCGAACACTGAAGCTTTCTTT.

The chain is built from TRBV4-1 and TRBJ2-7; D may be TRBD1 or TRBD2 (5 bases each). V was pared by 0 bases and J by 3 bases, with 12 bases between. Germline CDR1 is MGHRA and CDR2 is YSYEKL. There are 15 residues in the CDR3. The CDR3 DNA follows: TGCGCCAGCAGCCAAGAAGGGACCAAAAACTACGAGCAGTACTTC. It specifies CASSQEGTKNYEQYF.

This clonotype came up a few times. This chain links TRBV11-2 with TRBJ2-7; D not certain. Germline loops: CDR1 SGHAT, CDR2 FQNNGV. The CDR3 covers 14 residues. Trimming took 1 base from V and 0 from J, leaving 7 bases between them. This CDR3 reads CASSLVAISYEQYF. The CDR3 DNA reads as TGTGCCAGCAGCTTAGTCGCCATCTCCTACGAGCAGTACTTC.

This clonotype was seen a handful of times. The chain is built from TRBV5-1 and TRBJ2-5; TRBD2 matches 9 bases. CDR1 is SGHRS, CDR2 YFSETQ, per germline. The ends lost 0 bases at V and 3 bases at J; junction bases unmatched: 0. The CDR3 consists of 14 residues. The DNA of the CDR3 is TGCGCCAGCAGCTTGGTAGCGGGGGAAGAGACCCAGTACTTC. Translating it yields CASSLVAGEETQYF.

The chain joins TRBV18 to TRBJ2-4; D is unresolved. The germline V gene has CDR1 KGHSH and CDR2 LQKENI. This CDR3 is built from 15 residues. The V end lost 6 bases, the J end lost 2 bases, and 14 bases lay between the germline ends. This CDR3 is CASSPDGLTKNIQYF. DNA for the CDR3: TGTGCCAGCTCGCCGGACGGTCTAACCAAAAACATTCAGTACTTC. Using reference TRBV18 and TRBJ2-4 for the parts outside the CDR3, the full variable domain is NAGVMQNPRHLVRRRGQEARLRCSPMKGHSHVYWYRQLPEEGLKFMVYLQKENIIDESGMPKERFSAEFPKEGPSILRIQQVVRGDSAAYFCASSPDGLTKNIQYFGAGTRLSVL.

This clonotype has a handful of counts. The V and J genes are TRBV27 and TRBJ2-7; TRBD2 matches at 8 bases. V lost 3 bases and J lost 5; bases outside the gene matches: 3. This CDR3 is built from 13 residues. CDR1 is MNHEY, CDR2 SMNVEV, per germline (reference sequence). DNA of the CDR3: TGTGCCAGCAGTTTGCGGGGGGCCCACGAGCAGTACTTC. It translates to CASSLRGAHEQYF.

CDR3 sequence (DNA): TGTGCCACCCGGACTCTCTACAATGAGCAGTTCTTC. This encodes CATRTLYNEQFF. J is TRBJ2-1 and V is TRBV27, with D possibly being TRBD2 (5 bases). This CDR3 spans 12 amino acids. From germline, CDR1 is MNHEY and CDR2 SMNVEV (reference sequence). V lost 10 bases and J lost 3, with 10 bases in between.

This clonotype was seen a few times. The CDR3 loop reads CASRRTGLRGNTIYF. The CDR3 DNA sequence: TGTGCCAGCAGACGGACAGGGTTGAGAGGAAACACCATATATTTT. V gene TRBV6-5 combines with J gene TRBJ1-3, with 8 positions matching TRBD1. Germline CDR1 is MNHEY and CDR2 is SVGAGI. The CDR3 sequence is 15 residues long. The junction had 8 bases not matched to a gene; V was cut back by 6 bases and J by 4 bases.

This clonotype was detected only a few times. V is TRBV24-1 and J is TRBJ2-1; TRBD2 is a possible D gene (6 bases). CDR1 KGHDR and CDR2 SFDVKD come from the germline V gene. With 5 bases removed from V and 9 bases from J, the gap between germline ends came to 19 bases. The CDR3 runs 15 residues. The CDR3 here is CATSGNYQVRGEQFF. The CDR3 nucleotides are TGTGCCACCAGTGGCAACTACCAGGTGCGGGGTGAGCAGTTCTTC.

This chain links TRBV6-6 with TRBJ2-7; TRBD1 matches 11 bases. CDR1 MNHNY and CDR2 SVGAGI come from the germline V gene (reference sequence). The CDR3 length is 17 residues. Trimming removed 0 bases from V and 2 bases from J; junction bases left unmatched: 6. The CDR3 loop reads CASSYSIGDRGTYEQYF. The CDR3, as DNA: TGTGCCAGCAGTTACTCGATTGGGGACAGGGGGACCTACGAGCAGTACTTC.